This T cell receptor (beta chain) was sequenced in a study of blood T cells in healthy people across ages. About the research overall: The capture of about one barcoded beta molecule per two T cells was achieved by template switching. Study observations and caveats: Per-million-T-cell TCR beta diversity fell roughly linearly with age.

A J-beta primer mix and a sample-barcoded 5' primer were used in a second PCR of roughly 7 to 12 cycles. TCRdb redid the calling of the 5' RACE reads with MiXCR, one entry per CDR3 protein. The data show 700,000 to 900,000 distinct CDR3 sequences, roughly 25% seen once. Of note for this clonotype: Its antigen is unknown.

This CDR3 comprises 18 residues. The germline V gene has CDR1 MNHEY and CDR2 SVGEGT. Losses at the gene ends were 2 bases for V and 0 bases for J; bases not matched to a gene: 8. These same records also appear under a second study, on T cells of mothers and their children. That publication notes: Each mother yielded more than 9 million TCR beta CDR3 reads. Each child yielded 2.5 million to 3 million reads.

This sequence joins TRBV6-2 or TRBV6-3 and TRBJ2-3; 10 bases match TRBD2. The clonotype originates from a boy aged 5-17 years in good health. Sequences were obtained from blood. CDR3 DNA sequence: TGTGCCAGCAGTTACGCGCTAGCGGGGGCCTTAAGCACAGATACGCAGTATTTT. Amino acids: CASSYALAGALSTDTQYF.